Listed here are 4 T cell receptor beta chains from one sample, sequenced in a study of blood T cell repertoires in COVID-19. Assay used: immunoSEQ multiplex PCR; TCRdb lists only in-frame clones, some missing. The sample shows 150,000 to 200,000 clones, around 90% of them seen only once. The specimen was peripheral blood. The receptors shown here come from a man in his fifties or sixties with acute or convalescent COVID-19.

The CDR3: CASSWRTSGRALNSYEQYF. Here the CDR3 DNA reads TGTGCCAGCAGTTGGCGGACTAGCGGGAGGGCCCTCAATTCCTACGAGCAGTACTTC. The genes are TRBV28 and TRBJ2-7; 15 nucleotides align to TRBD2. V shed 4 bases, J shed 1 base, and the junction held 11 bases outside the gene matches. The CDR3 has 19 amino acids. CDR1 and CDR2 from the germline V gene are MDHEN and SYDVKM.

J is TRBJ2-2 and V is TRBV4-1, with 8 bases fitting TRBD1. CDR1 is MGHRA and CDR2 is YSYEKL in the germline V gene. This CDR3 spans 17 amino acids. Trimming took 2 bases from V and 4 from J; bases not matched to a gene: 9. Here the CDR3 DNA reads TGCGCCAGCAGCCAAAGGTCACAGGGGGGTAGCACCGGGGAGCTGTTTTTT. Its protein is CASSQRSQGGSTGELFF.

The chain couples TRBV19 to TRBJ2-5; D remains ambiguous. The V gene lost 7 bases and the J gene lost 4 bases, with 16 bases spanning the gap. The CDR3 is made up of 14 amino acids. Germline CDR1 and CDR2: LNHDA and SQIVND (reference sequence). CDR3 nucleotide sequence: TGTGCCAGTACACCAGGCCCCAGAATAGAGACCCAGTACTTC. This codes for CASTPGPRIETQYF. The entire variable domain, with the rest obtained from reference TRBV19 and TRBJ2-5, is as follows: DGGITQSPKYLFRKEGQNVTLSCEQNLNHDAMYWYRQDPGQGLRLIYYSQIVNDFQKGDIAEGYSVSREKKESFPLTVTSAQKNPTAFYLCASTPGPRIETQYFGPGTRLLVL.

The genes are TRBV10-3 and TRBJ2-3; 8 positions agree with TRBD2. The length of the CDR3 is 14 residues. Germline CDR1 and CDR2: ENHRY and SYGVKD. The J segment lost 2 bases and the V segment lost 9 bases, leaving 7 bases of the junction unmatched. CDR3 DNA sequence: TGTGCCATTGGAGCGGGGGCAAACACAGATACGCAGTATTTT. As protein: CAIGAGANTDTQYF.